The rows below give T cell receptor beta chains drawn from one sample of a study of CD8 T cell repertoires and HIV-1 epitope variants. The method was immunoSEQ multiplex PCR; TCRdb's version includes in-frame clones alone and lacks a portion of them. The sample comprises fewer than 6,500 clones, about 67% of which are singletons, and around 40% rests with the top ten. Their specific antigens are unknown. The specimen was cultured CD8+ T cells derived from PBMCs. The origin of the receptors is a male donor with HIV. Both conserved end residues are part of each CDR3. The D gene is left open where the match is weak. Only part of the rows carry a size: once, few, many, or a class if the clone is expanded.

few,TRBJ1-1,TRBV19,NA,TGTGCCAGTAGTATGGGCAGGACGTTGAACACTGAAGCTTTCTTT,CASSMGRTLNTEAFF
NA,TRBJ2-7,TRBV6-5,NA,TGTGCCAGCAGTTACTCACAGGGCTACGAGCAGTACTTC,CASSYSQGYEQYF
once,TRBJ1-5,TRBV18,TRBD1,TGTGCCAGCTCAACTCAGGGGGATCAGCCCCAGCATTTT,CASSTQGDQPQHF
NA,TRBJ2-7,TRBV27,TRBD2,TGTGCCAGCAGCATACTAGCGGGGGATTACGAGCAGTACTTC,CASSILAGDYEQYF
NA,TRBJ2-7,TRBV6-5,TRBD1,TGTGCCAGCAGCCTGACAGGGTCATTTACCTACGAGCAGTACTTC,CASSLTGSFTYEQYF
NA,TRBJ2-7,TRBV28,TRBD2,TGTGCCAGCAGTTTTGGTAGCGGGAACTACGAGCAGTACTTC,CASSFGSGNYEQYF
NA,TRBJ2-1,TRBV14,NA,TGTGCCGGCAGCCAACTAGGGGCCTACAATGAGCAGTTCTTC,CAGSQLGAYNEQFF
NA,TRBJ2-1,TRBV28,NA,TGTGCCAGCAGGCGGGGAGACGAGCAGTTCTTC,CASRRGDEQFF
NA,TRBJ2-2,TRBV7-9,NA,TGTGCCAGCAGCCCCTGGGCCTCGAACACCGGGGAGCTGTTTTTT,CASSPWASNTGELFF
NA,TRBJ1-5,TRBV4-3,NA,TGCGCCAGCAGCCAAGAGTTGGGTCTACAGCCCCAGCATTTT,CASSQELGLQPQHF
NA,TRBJ2-3,TRBV6-1,TRBD1,TGTGCCAGCAGTGAAGGGACAGGGGAGACAGATACGCAGTATTTT,CASSEGTGETDTQYF
NA,TRBJ2-1,TRBV15,TRBD2,TGTGCCACCAGCAGACTTAGCGGGAGGGGTTACAATGAGCAGTTCTTC,CATSRLSGRGYNEQFF
few,TRBJ1-4,TRBV6-5,NA,TGTGCCAGCAGTTACTCGAAAAATGGTGAAAAACTGTTTTTT,CASSYSKNGEKLFF
NA,TRBJ2-7,TRBV6-1,NA,TGTGCCAGCAGTGAAGGAGCAGGTCCCTACGAGCAGTACTTC,CASSEGAGPYEQYF
NA,TRBJ2-7,TRBV30,NA,TGTGCCTGGGAAATCCCAGGGTGGTACGAGCAGTACTTC,CAWEIPGWYEQYF
NA,TRBJ2-1,TRBV5-4,NA,TGTGCCAGCAGCTCCCCTGAGGGCTCCTACAATGAGCAGTTCTTC,CASSSPEGSYNEQFF
NA,TRBJ2-1,TRBV28,NA,TGTGCCAGCAGCACAGGGATCCATGAGCAGTTCTTC,CASSTGIHEQFF
NA,TRBJ1-6,TRBV19,NA,TGTGCCAGTAGTGCAGGGAGCTCCTATAATTCACCCCTCCACTTT,CASSAGSSYNSPLHF
few,TRBJ1-2,TRBV2,TRBD1,TGTGCCAGCAGGGGGACCTTGGACAGGGGCAACTATGGCTACACCTTC,CASRGTLDRGNYGYTF
few,TRBJ2-5,TRBV9,NA,TGTGCCAGCAGCGTAGCCGGGGAAGAGACCCAGTACTTC,CASSVAGEETQYF
NA,TRBJ2-1,TRBV9,TRBD2,TGTGCCAGCAGCAAAATAGCGGGAGATGAGCAGTTCTTC,CASSKIAGDEQFF
NA,TRBJ2-7,TRBV5-1,NA,TGCGCCAGCAGCTTGGGGACCGGAAGCTCCTACGAGCAGTACTTC,CASSLGTGSSYEQYF
NA,TRBJ2-7,TRBV9,NA,TGTGCCAGCAGCGCCGAAAGACTGGGACAAGGCGAGCAGTACTTC,CASSAERLGQGEQYF
once,TRBJ2-2,TRBV6-5,NA,TGTGCCAGCAGTTACTCGCAGGGAACCGGGGAGCTGTTTTTT,CASSYSQGTGELFF
once,TRBJ1-1,TRBV7-3,NA,TGTGCCAGCAGCTTATCCGCAGGGGCAGGGAACACTGAAGCTTTCTTT,CASSLSAGAGNTEAFF
NA,TRBJ2-7,TRBV9,NA,TGTGCCAGCAGCGTAGTATCGGGGGGCAACGAGCAGTACTTC,CASSVVSGGNEQYF
NA,TRBJ2-1,TRBV6-1,NA,TGTGCCAGCAGTGAAGACTTTAGCTCCTACAATGAGCAGTTCTTC,CASSEDFSSYNEQFF
NA,TRBJ1-4,TRBV27,NA,TGTGCCAGCAGTTTAGCAGGGGCTAATGAAAAACTGTTTTTT,CASSLAGANEKLFF
few,TRBJ1-2,TRBV19,NA,TGTGCCAGTAGTATACGGACAGACTCTAACTATGGCTACACCTTC,CASSIRTDSNYGYTF
NA,TRBJ2-1,TRBV9,TRBD2,TGTGCCAGCAGAGAGACTAGCGGGAGTGCCAATGAGCAGTTCTTC,CASRETSGSANEQFF
NA,TRBJ2-1,TRBV4-1,TRBD2,TGCGCCAGCAGCCAAGACCGCCCTAGCGGGGTTTACAATGAGCAGTTCTTC,CASSQDRPSGVYNEQFF
NA,TRBJ2-7,TRBV18,NA,TGTGCCAGCTCACCACCGCGCAGACCCTACGAGCAGTACTTC,CASSPPRRPYEQYF
NA,TRBJ1-1,TRBV19,NA,TGTGCCAGTAGCGGGCCTCGGCGTCGGGCCCTGAACACTGAAGCTTTCTTT,CASSGPRRRALNTEAFF
NA,TRBJ2-1,TRBV29-1,NA,TGCAGCGTTGAAATCCTGGTTGTAATGGGGTCCGGGTACAATGAGCAGTTCTTC,CSVEILVVMGSGYNEQFF
once,TRBJ2-7,TRBV27,TRBD1,TGTGCCAGCAGTTTATCGGCAGGGGGTCACTACGAGCAGTACTTC,CASSLSAGGHYEQYF
NA,TRBJ2-1,TRBV5-8,NA,TGTGCCAGCAGCTTCGGGCAGGGCCTTGGGGAGCAGTTCTTC,CASSFGQGLGEQFF
once,TRBJ2-7,TRBV10-3,TRBD1,TGTGCCATCAATTCCGGACAGGGCTACGAGCAGTACTTC,CAINSGQGYEQYF
few,TRBJ1-1,TRBV10-2,NA,TGCGCCAGCAGTGAGTTGGAACTTTACACTGAAGCTTTCTTT,CASSELELYTEAFF
NA,TRBJ1-1,TRBV25-1,NA,TGTGCCAGCAGTGCAGGTGAGGATACTGAAGCTTTCTTT,CASSAGEDTEAFF
NA,TRBJ1-1,TRBV7-6,NA,TGTGCCAGCAGCCCATCACTGAACACTGAAGCTTTCTTT,CASSPSLNTEAFF
few,TRBJ1-5,TRBV19,NA,TGTGCCAGTAGTCCTATCCCGGGTGGCAATCAGCCCCAGCATTTT,CASSPIPGGNQPQHF
few,TRBJ2-7,TRBV5-5,NA,TGTGCCAGCAGCTTTGGGCTCACGGTCGAGCAGTACTTC,CASSFGLTVEQYF
NA,TRBJ2-7,TRBV4-2,NA,TGTGCCAGCAGCCAAGATGGACTTCACTACGAGCAGTACTTC,CASSQDGLHYEQYF
NA,TRBJ2-2,TRBV13,NA,TGTGCCAGCAGCTATAAGAACACCGGGGAGCTGTTTTTT,CASSYKNTGELFF
NA,TRBJ1-4,TRBV7-9,TRBD1,TGTGCCAGCAGCCTCAGGGGGGAAAATGAAAAACTGTTTTTT,CASSLRGENEKLFF
NA,TRBJ1-6,TRBV6-4,NA,TGTGCCAGCAGTGACGGAGATAATTCACCCCTCCACTTT,CASSDGDNSPLHF
NA,TRBJ2-7,TRBV2,NA,TGTGCCAGCATGGTCGACTCCTACGAGCAGTACTTC,CASMVDSYEQYF
few,TRBJ1-1,TRBV10-1,NA,TGCGCCAGCAGTGACGGCAGCATGAACACTGAAGCTTTCTTT,CASSDGSMNTEAFF
NA,TRBJ2-3,TRBV7-3,NA,TGTGCCAGCAGCTTAACGGACACAGATACGCAGTATTTT,CASSLTDTDTQYF
medium-sized,TRBJ1-5,TRBV6-5,NA,TGTGCCAGCAGTGGGGGGCAGGGGATACATCAGCCCCAGCATTTT,CASSGGQGIHQPQHF
NA,TRBJ1-1,TRBV6-4,NA,TGTGCCAGCAGTGTCGATCAACAGGGAAAAGCTTTCTTT,CASSVDQQGKAFF